This T cell receptor beta chain comes out of a study of blood T cell repertoires in COVID-19 (dated by TCRdb to 2019 to 2021). About the full investigation: The collaborator samples originated in the United States, Italy and Spain and spanned the acute and convalescent phases of COVID-19. The prospective study material was composed of cDNA or gDNA derived from T cells, B-cell-depleted T cells, or PBMCs. Subjects who had been exposed to COVID-19, were actively infected with it, or had recovered from it provided the deeply sampled blood TCRbeta repertoires that made up the dataset. The repertoires were made available in a free public database intended to serve as a resource for research on the immune response to SARS-CoV-2. Samples were obtained from the ongoing ImmuneRACE study (first 160 participants) and from over 1,000 subjects provided by 6 global collaborators. A de-identified subject ID, COVID-19 status, age in years and sex were almost always included in the sample metadata. Where available, HLA class I and class II types were taken from metadata supplied by the sample provider and were not determined by assay-based typing.

As to this clone: The antigen it binds to is not known. Base-call qualities are not available, and no considerably larger clone is one nucleotide away.

TCRbeta CDR3 regions were amplified from genomic DNA by means of the immunoSEQ Assay, a bias-controlled multiplex PCR. The paper's data handling went like this. Nucleated cell counts per sample were estimated from amplification of reference gene primers within the assay. To quantify the absolute abundance of each unique TCRbeta CDR3 rearrangement, sequence reads were collapsed and filtered. For each sample, productive Simpson clonality was calculated by taking the square root of Simpson's diversity index across productive rearrangements. TCRdb limited this immuneACCESS table to in-frame rearrangements with V and J called. A share of clones is missing; checked studies link under half to unresolved V genes, and the rest is unexplained. The V and J calls and clone size are taken from that table; D and trimming were inferred from the DNA. In this sample the table shows about 130,000 clones, less than 90% of which occur a single time. 25% to 30% of the sample is held by the ten biggest clonotypes.

Whole blood was collected in K2EDTA tubes by collaborating institutions according to the institutions' own protocols. Collaborator samples were shipped for TCRbeta analysis as frozen whole blood, isolated PBMCs, or DNA extracted from either sample type. On the study overall, not on this receptor specifically: Clinical and demographic metadata were provided uncurated, with the amount varying by source and participant.

The receptor was derived from an elderly woman with acute or convalescent COVID-19. The sequenced sample was peripheral blood.

Read as DNA, the sequence is TGTGCCAGCAGGCCCCCTCCCTCGACAGTTTATAGCAATCAGCCCCAGCATTTT. Translation gives CASRPPPSTVYSNQPQHF. The sequence joins TRBV28 to TRBJ1-5; the D region possibly corresponds to TRBD1 (5 bases align). A distance of 21 bases separates the germline ends of V and J, which lose 6 bases and 0 bases respectively. The cysteine opens and the phenylalanine closes a CDR3 of 18 amino acids. The CDR3 DNA has 54 bases and is translated from base 1. CDR1 and CDR2 were assigned from the germline V gene as MDHEN and SYDVKM.